The 24 T cell receptor beta chains listed next were all sequenced from one sample in a study of tumor-infiltrating lymphocytes in localized non-small cell lung cancer. TCRdb keeps only in-frame clones here, not all; method: immunoSEQ multiplex PCR. The sample carries 12,000 or so clones, about 72% recorded once. The material sequenced was uninvolved lung tissue not adjacent to the tumor. These receptors were taken from a human donor with non-small cell lung cancer.

The chain recombines TRBV6-1 with TRBJ2-7; 9 nucleotides line up with TRBD2. The V gene end was trimmed by 4 bases and the J gene end by 1 base; junction bases not matched to a gene: 8. CDR3 length equals 16 residues. Germline-derived CDR1 and CDR2 are MNHNS and SASEGT. CDR3 amino acids: CASSAPLSGGSYEQYF. The CDR3 DNA follows: TGTGCCAGCAGTGCCCCCCTTAGCGGGGGATCCTACGAGCAGTACTTC.

This clone was observed a handful of times. This chain connects TRBV18 to TRBJ2-7; no definite D call. The CDR3 loop spans 14 amino acids. The V and J ends lost 4 bases and 0 bases respectively, with 10 bases between them. CDR1 and CDR2 from the germline V gene are KGHSH and LQKENI. The CDR3 bases are TGTGCCAGCTCACTACCCCCCCTCTCCTACGAGCAGTACTTC. Translated: CASSLPPLSYEQYF. The full variable domain, completed using reference TRBV18 and TRBJ2-7, is NAGVMQNPRHLVRRRGQEARLRCSPMKGHSHVYWYRQLPEEGLKFMVYLQKENIIDESGMPKERFSAEFPKEGPSILRIQQVVRGDSAAYFCASSLPPLSYEQYFGPGTRLTVT.

The CDR3 spells CATRRGGPSTDTQYF. For the CDR3, the DNA is TGTGCCACTCGAAGGGGTGGCCCTAGCACAGATACGCAGTATTTT. V is TRBV19 and J is TRBJ2-3; tentatively, D is TRBD1 (5 bases). Trimming took 10 bases from V and 0 from J, leaving 17 bases between them. Per germline, CDR1 LNHDA and CDR2 SQIVND (reference sequence). CDR3 length: 15 amino acids.

This clone was detected only a few times. The chain combines TRBV2 with TRBJ1-1, with 7 bases matching TRBD1. With V trimmed by 6 bases and J by 5 bases, 12 bases remained unmatched. The CDR3 sequence is 15 residues long. Looked up from germline, CDR1 is SNHLY and CDR2 is FYNNEI. The CDR3 DNA reads as TGTGCCAGCAGCATCGGACAGGCTCTTGGGACTGAAGCTTTCTTT. Encoded protein: CASSIGQALGTEAFF.

The chain links TRBV27 to TRBJ2-7; D is possibly TRBD2 (6 bases). V was trimmed by 7 bases and J by 5 bases, leaving 21 bases between them. The CDR3 covers 15 residues. Germline loops: CDR1 MNHEY, CDR2 SMNVEV (reference sequence). The CDR3 DNA sequence: TGTGCCAGCAAGATCTCTGGACTATCTTTCCACGAGCAGTACTTC. Amino acid sequence: CASKISGLSFHEQYF.

The chain's CDR3 is CASSESRGRGTGELFF. CDR3 bases: TGCGCCAGCAGTGAGTCAAGGGGGCGCGGCACCGGGGAGCTGTTTTTT. The chain employs TRBV10-1 and TRBJ2-2; 7 bases match TRBD1. CDR3 length: 16 residues. The junction had 5 bases not matched to a gene; V was cut back by 0 bases and J by 4 bases. The germline V gene has CDR1 WNHNN and CDR2 SYGVQD (reference sequence).

By its share, this clone is large (0.1 to 1%). This rearrangement joins TRBV28 to TRBJ2-1; 8 bases match TRBD1. From germline, CDR1 is MDHEN and CDR2 SYDVKM. V was pared by 5 bases and J by 4 bases, with 7 bases of the junction left unmatched. CDR3 length: 15 residues. The CDR3 spells CASSTGQGGYNEQFF. The CDR3 DNA reads TGTGCCAGCAGTACCGGACAGGGTGGGTACAATGAGCAGTTCTTC.

This chain uses TRBV28 with TRBJ2-7; no firm D call. Germline V gene sequence: CDR1 MDHEN, CDR2 SYDVKM. Trimming cost V 10 bases and J 1 base, with 17 bases left between them. CDR3 size: 14 residues. The CDR3 protein is CATSSWTSSYEQYF. The DNA of the CDR3 is TGTGCCACCTCCTCCTGGACGTCATCCTACGAGCAGTACTTC.

This clone is large in the sample. Relative to the germline gene, one junction end is altered; a read error may explain this. This sequence joins TRBV11-3 and TRBJ2-1; D is tentatively TRBD1 or TRBD2 (5 bases each). CDR3 length: 14 amino acids. Germline-derived CDR1 and CDR2 are SGHNT and YENEEA. CDR3 nucleotides: TGTGCCAGCAGCCTAGAGGGGTACCACAATGAGCAGTTCTTC. Amino acid sequence: CASSLEGYHNEQFF.

The chain combines TRBV21-1 with TRBJ2-7; the table's D call of TRBD1 was not tested on the DNA. TRBV21-1 is noted as a pseudogene. This CDR3 spans 13 amino acids. CDR3 sequence: CASSRSWAYEQYF. The CDR3 region has the DNA TGTGCCAGCAGCAGGTCATGGGCGTACGAGCAGTACTTC.

This clone was recorded a few times. The V gene is TRBV7-2, the J gene TRBJ1-6; D is undetermined. This CDR3 has 16 amino acids. V was trimmed by 2 bases and J by 10 bases, leaving 18 bases between them. Per germline, CDR1 SGHTA and CDR2 FQGNSA. CDR3 sequence (DNA): TGTGCCAGCAGCTTAATCGGCCAGTCCGTTGGGTCACCCCTCCACTTT. Translating it yields CASSLIGQSVGSPLHF.

The rearrangement joins TRBV29-1 to TRBJ1-6, with 10 bases identical to TRBD1. CDR3 length: 13 amino acids. J was trimmed by 8 bases and V by 6 bases; bases with no gene match: 4. The germline V gene encodes CDR1 SQVTM and CDR2 ANQGSEA. In DNA form, the CDR3 reads TGCAGCGTGGGGACAGGGGAGGATTCACCCCTCCACTTT. It is translated as CSVGTGEDSPLHF.

V is TRBV10-3 and J is TRBJ1-5; 8 positions agree with TRBD1. V lost 6 bases to trimming and J lost 6 bases; unmatched junction nucleotides: 7. The germline V gene encodes CDR1 ENHRY and CDR2 SYGVKD. The CDR3 has 14 residues. In DNA, the CDR3 is TGTGCCATCAGCGGAGGACAGGGAGGTCAGCCCCAGCATTTT. Translation: CAISGGQGGQPQHF.

The table lists this clone with a few counts. The V and J genes are TRBV6-1 and TRBJ2-3; D perhaps matches TRBD2 (6 bases). V was trimmed by 1 base and J by 2 bases, leaving 10 bases between them. Germline V gene sequence: CDR1 MNHNS, CDR2 SASEGT. CDR3 length equals 15 residues. In DNA, the CDR3 is TGTGCCAGCAGTGAAGTCGCGGGGACCACAGATACGCAGTATTTT. Translating it yields CASSEVAGTTDTQYF.

The V gene is TRBV6-4, the J gene TRBJ2-5; TRBD1 might be the D (5 bases). The CDR3 is 13 amino acids. V shed 5 bases and J shed 4 bases, with 11 bases lying between them. The germline gives CDR1 MRHNA, CDR2 SNTAGT. The CDR3, as DNA: TGTGCCAGCAGTAAGGGGTTCGGAGAGACCCAGTACTTC. This translates into CASSKGFGETQYF.

This clone was observed a handful of times. This chain links TRBV4-1 with TRBJ1-4; D remains ambiguous. CDR3 length equals 16 residues. The V end lost 4 bases, the J end lost 0 bases, and 12 bases lay between the germline ends. The germline CDR1 and CDR2 sequences are MGHRA and YSYEKL. DNA of the CDR3: TGCGCCAGCAGCCGTAGTTTTGGAGCAACTAATGAAAAACTGTTTTTT. Translating it yields CASSRSFGATNEKLFF.

This chain joins TRBV9 and TRBJ1-2; 7 positions agree with TRBD1. The J segment lost 0 bases and the V segment lost 1 base, leaving 6 bases of the junction unmatched. The V gene's germline CDR1 is SGDLS and CDR2 YYNGEE. This CDR3 has 16 amino acids. The CDR3 DNA is TGTGCCAGCAGCGTATACGGCAGGGGGTCTAACTATGGCTACACCTTC. Translating it yields CASSVYGRGSNYGYTF. Together with reference TRBV9 and TRBJ1-2, the CDR3 gives the full variable domain: DSGVTQTPKHLITATGQRVTLRCSPRSGDLSVYWYQQSLDQGLQFLIQYYNGEERAKGNILERFSAQQFPDLHSELNLSSLELGDSALYFCASSVYGRGSNYGYTFGSGTRLTVV.

The gene calls are TRBV7-6 and TRBJ2-1, with 12 bases that match TRBD1. The CDR3 has 15 residues. V lost 5 bases to trimming and J lost 8 bases; unmatched junction nucleotides: 7. CDR1 is SGHVS, CDR2 FNYEAQ, per germline. The CDR3 region has the DNA TGTGCCAGCAGCGTCCCGGGACAGGGGGCCTATGAGCAGTTCTTC. This sequence encodes CASSVPGQGAYEQFF. Using reference TRBV7-6 and TRBJ2-1 for the parts outside the CDR3, the full variable domain is GAGVSQSPRYKVTKRGQDVALRCDPISGHVSLYWYRQALGQGPEFLTYFNYEAQQDKSGLPNDRFSAERPEGSISTLTIQRTEQRDSAMYRCASSVPGQGAYEQFFGPGTRLTVL.

The chain uses TRBV5-8 and TRBJ2-1; TRBD1 agrees at 7 bases. The CDR3 sequence is 15 residues long. J gave up 5 bases and V 0 bases, and 5 bases lay outside the gene matches. Germline V gives CDR1 SGHTS, CDR2 YDEGEE. CDR3 sequence reads: CASSLEGAADNEQFF. The CDR3 DNA follows: TGTGCCAGCAGCTTGGAGGGGGCCGCAGACAATGAGCAGTTCTTC.

The CDR3 sequence is CASSTQGLQGNEQFF. CDR3 DNA: TGTGCCAGCAGCACGCAAGGTTTACAGGGCAATGAGCAGTTCTTC. This chain uses TRBV9 with TRBJ2-1; the D gene is possibly TRBD1 (6 bases). The CDR3 extends over 15 amino acids. Trimming cost V 4 bases and J 6 bases, with 17 bases left between them. Germline V gene sequence: CDR1 SGDLS, CDR2 YYNGEE. The full variable domain, completed using reference TRBV9 and TRBJ2-1, is DSGVTQTPKHLITATGQRVTLRCSPRSGDLSVYWYQQSLDQGLQFLIQYYNGEERAKGNILERFSAQQFPDLHSELNLSSLELGDSALYFCASSTQGLQGNEQFFGPGTRLTVL.

The V call is TRBV5-4, the J call TRBJ1-6; D not resolved. The ends were cut back, 0 bases at V and 3 bases at J, with 1 base in the middle. Per germline, CDR1 SGHNT and CDR2 YYREEE (reference sequence). The CDR3 spans 13 residues. The CDR3 loop is CASSLDYNSPLHF. In DNA form, the CDR3 reads TGTGCCAGCAGCTTGGACTATAATTCACCCCTCCACTTT.

The V and J genes are TRBV30 and TRBJ2-5; D possibly corresponds to TRBD2 (6 bases). Germline values: CDR1 GTSNPN, CDR2 SVGIG (reference sequence). This CDR3 contains 11 residues. V gave up 3 bases and J gave up 7 bases, with 9 bases separating them. The CDR3: CAWSTGGTQYF. The CDR3 DNA reads TGTGCCTGGAGCACCGGGGGGACCCAGTACTTC.

This clone has just one count. The CDR3 protein is CATSQGTSGNQPQHF. The DNA for the CDR3 is TGTGCCACCAGCCAGGGCACCTCCGGCAATCAGCCCCAGCATTTT. This rearrangement joins TRBV15 to TRBJ1-5; TRBD1 might be the D (5 bases). Trimming shortened V by 5 bases and J by 2 bases, and 13 bases separated the two germline ends. This CDR3 is 15 amino acids long. Germline-derived CDR1 and CDR2 are LNHNV and YYDKDF (reference sequence).

V is TRBV7-9 and J is TRBJ2-7; D is undetermined. There are 12 residues in the CDR3. With 10 bases removed from V and 1 base from J, the gap between germline ends came to 11 bases. Germline V gene data show CDR1 as SEHNR and CDR2 as FQNEAQ (reference sequence). The chain's CDR3 is CATSRDSYEQYF. Written as DNA, the CDR3 is TGTGCCACCTCAAGGGATTCCTACGAGCAGTACTTC.